A single sample gave rise to the 3 T cell receptor beta chains below, sequenced in a study of blood T cell repertoires in COVID-19. Measured with immunoSEQ multiplex PCR; TCRdb has only the in-frame clones, and not every one. The data hold about 98,000 clones, with about 90% observed a single time. Sequencing was carried out using peripheral blood. These TCRs come from a man aged 65 to 85 with acute or convalescent COVID-19.

This clone was counted only a few times. This chain connects TRBV4-1 to TRBJ2-2, with D possibly matching TRBD2 (5 bases). Germline CDR1 is MGHRA and CDR2 is YSYEKL. This CDR3 comprises 15 residues. V shed 0 bases and J shed 7 bases, with 12 bases lying between them. CDR3: CASSQERVLGGELFF. The CDR3 DNA sequence: TGCGCCAGCAGCCAAGAGAGGGTCCTCGGCGGGGAGCTGTTTTTT.

The chain carries TRBV5-4 and TRBJ2-3; D remains unclear. CDR1 SGHNT and CDR2 YYREEE come from the germline V gene (reference sequence). CDR3 length: 14 residues. V gave up 0 bases and J gave up 0 bases, with 5 bases separating them. The CDR3 region is CASSLAVSTDTQYF. The CDR3 DNA sequence: TGTGCCAGCAGCTTGGCCGTGAGCACAGATACGCAGTATTTT.

The J gene is TRBJ2-2, the V gene TRBV7-9; 9 bases are a match to TRBD2. The CDR3 extends over 17 amino acids. Trimming at V came to 6 bases and at J to 2 bases, leaving 10 bases not matched to a gene. The V gene's germline CDR1 is SEHNR and CDR2 FQNEAQ (reference sequence). The CDR3 nucleotides read TGTGCCAGCAGGCCCCTGGTGCGGGGGGGAAACACCGGGGAGCTGTTTTTT. Its protein product is CASRPLVRGGNTGELFF.